Each of the 27 T cell receptor beta chains below was sequenced from the same sample in a study of early T cells in non-severe SARS-CoV-2 infection. In TCRdb, the 5' RACE reads were re-called with MiXCR into one record per CDR3 protein. Of about 26,000 distinct CDR3 sequences in the sample, 4.4% are singletons; the top ten hold 10% to 12%. Sequencing input: whole blood. These receptors were collected from an adult who was a healthcare worker with PCR-confirmed SARS-CoV-2 infection or an uninfected control (not recorded which).

This clonotype was recorded many times. J is TRBJ2-3 and V is TRBV6-4; D not certain. The CDR3 loop spans 13 amino acids. CDR1 is MRHNA, CDR2 SNTAGT, per germline. V was shortened by 0 bases and J by 3 bases, with 4 bases between the two germline ends. In DNA, the CDR3 is TGTGCCAGCAGTGACTCGGATACAGATACGCAGTATTTT. It yields the protein CASSDSDTDTQYF.

There are many counts of this clonotype. V usage is TRBV3-1 and J usage is TRBJ2-1; possibly TRBD2 for D (6 bases). V was cut by 0 bases and J by 5 bases, with 11 bases left in between. The CDR3 has 15 residues. Per the germline V gene, CDR1 is LGHDT and CDR2 is YNNKEL (reference sequence). The DNA for the CDR3 is TGTGCCAGCAGCCAAGAGACGGAGGGCAACAATGAGCAGTTCTTC. The encoded protein is CASSQETEGNNEQFF.

The chain uses TRBV24-1 and TRBJ2-5; maybe TRBD1 (6 bases). The germline V and J ends were trimmed by 7 bases and 7 bases, with 15 bases remaining between them. Per germline, CDR1 KGHDR and CDR2 SFDVKD. There are 13 residues in the CDR3. This CDR3 reads CATSLQGGGTQYF. The CDR3 DNA reads TGTGCCACCAGCCTACAGGGTGGTGGGACCCAGTACTTC.

This clonotype was recorded at least ten times. The genes are TRBV19 and TRBJ1-5, with 10 bases matching TRBD1. Germline V gives CDR1 LNHDA, CDR2 SQIVND (reference sequence). The V and J ends lost 2 bases and 3 bases, in that order; junction bases with no gene match: 4. The CDR3 runs 16 residues. The CDR3 is CASSISTGGLNQPQHF. The CDR3 DNA reads TGTGCCAGTAGTATATCGACAGGGGGCCTCAATCAGCCCCAGCATTTT.

This clonotype was observed at least ten times. The V and J genes are TRBV18 and TRBJ2-7, with TRBD2 matching 10 bases. The CDR3 consists of 15 residues. Germline CDR1 is KGHSH and CDR2 is LQKENI. The V segment lost 3 bases and the J segment 2 bases; nucleotides outside the gene matches: 4. CDR3 in amino acids: CASSPRTSGPYEQYF. In nucleotides, the CDR3 is TGTGCCAGCTCACCCCGGACTAGCGGCCCCTACGAGCAGTACTTC. The whole variable domain, filled in from reference TRBV18 and TRBJ2-7, reads NAGVMQNPRHLVRRRGQEARLRCSPMKGHSHVYWYRQLPEEGLKFMVYLQKENIIDESGMPKERFSAEFPKEGPSILRIQQVVRGDSAAYFCASSPRTSGPYEQYFGPGTRLTVT.

This clonotype was recorded at least ten times. This chain joins TRBV20-1 and TRBJ1-1, with TRBD1 matching 8 bases. From germline, CDR1 is DFQATT and CDR2 SNEGSKA (reference sequence). The CDR3 is 11 amino acids. With 5 bases clipped from V and 9 bases from J, the junction kept 5 bases outside the gene matches. The CDR3 nucleotides are TGCAGTGCTCTCCGACAGGGGCAAGCTTTCTTT. It encodes CSALRQGQAFF.

Only a few counts were recorded for this clonotype. V is TRBV6-6 and J is TRBJ1-2; 9 positions agree with TRBD1. Germline CDR1 MNHNY, CDR2 SVGAGI (reference sequence). Trimming took 6 bases from V and 2 from J; bases not matched to a gene: 7. CDR3 size: 15 residues. CDR3: CASRGTGFRNYGYTF. For the CDR3, the DNA is TGTGCCAGCAGGGGGACAGGGTTTAGGAACTATGGCTACACCTTC.

This clonotype was picked up many times. The gene calls are TRBV18 and TRBJ2-1; 14 nucleotides match TRBD2. The CDR3 is 18 amino acids. V shed 4 bases, J shed 8 bases, and the junction held 13 bases outside the gene matches. Germline CDR1 is KGHSH and CDR2 is LQKENI. CDR3 nucleotide sequence: TGTGCCAGCTCACTTGGGAGTCCGGGACTAGCGGGAGTGGATGAGCAGTTCTTC. It yields the protein CASSLGSPGLAGVDEQFF.

This clonotype was observed many times. V and J are TRBV5-8 and TRBJ1-5; D call uncertain. The germline V gene has CDR1 SGHTS and CDR2 YDEGEE. This CDR3 region has 17 residues. Deletions cut 2 bases from V and 6 bases from J, with 21 bases between. For the CDR3, the DNA is TGTGCCAGCAGCTTAGCATCGGCAGGTTCAGGATCTCAGCCCCAGCATTTT. This sequence encodes CASSLASAGSGSQPQHF.

Many counts were recorded for this clonotype. The rearrangement joins TRBV2 to TRBJ2-3, with 12 bases matching TRBD2. The junction had 4 bases not matched to a gene; V was cut back by 3 bases and J by 3 bases. CDR1 is SNHLY and CDR2 is FYNNEI in the germline V gene. The CDR3 consists of 16 residues. CDR3 protein: CASSEFLAGGTDTQYF. CDR3 nucleotides: TGTGCCAGCAGTGAGTTCCTAGCGGGAGGGACAGATACGCAGTATTTT.

Many counts were recorded for this clonotype. A junction boundary mismatches the germline segment, possibly from a read error. J is TRBJ2-4 and V is TRBV5-1; 10 nucleotides match TRBD2. Germline CDR1 reads SGHRS; CDR2 reads YFSETQ. CDR3 length: 18 residues. The CDR3 sequence: CASSLGATSGRATNIQYF. DNA for the CDR3: TGCGCCAGCAGCTTGGGGGCTACCAGCGGGAGGGCCACAAACATTCAGTACTTC.

V usage is TRBV18 and J usage is TRBJ2-7; TRBD1 is a possible D gene (6 bases). Per germline, CDR1 KGHSH and CDR2 LQKENI. The CDR3 contains 12 residues. Trimming removed 3 bases at V and 3 bases at J, with 6 bases between. The CDR3, as DNA: TGTGCCAGCTCACCGGACAGCTACGAGCAGTACTTC. As protein: CASSPDSYEQYF.

This clonotype has ten or more counts. The CDR3 region is CASSRNAGGSNQPQHF. The CDR3 DNA sequence: TGTGCCAGCAGTCGTAACGCCGGGGGTAGCAATCAGCCCCAGCATTTT. This chain connects TRBV12-3 or TRBV12-4 to TRBJ1-5; D possibly corresponds to TRBD1 (5 bases). V was clipped by 5 bases and J by 0 bases, with 14 bases between them. This CDR3 comprises 16 residues.

In its sample, this clonotype was seen many times. This chain links TRBV27 with TRBJ2-7, with 7 nucleotides matching TRBD2. The CDR3 length is 14 residues. Germline V gives CDR1 MNHEY, CDR2 SMNVEV (reference sequence). V lost 3 bases and J lost 3; bases outside the gene matches: 5. CDR3 loop: CASSLASGGYEQYF. CDR3 coding DNA: TGTGCCAGCAGTTTGGCCTCGGGGGGCTACGAGCAGTACTTC.

This clonotype was counted a few times. This rearrangement joins TRBV12-5 to TRBJ2-6; no reliable D call. Trimming took 7 bases from V and 0 from J, leaving 1 base between them. The CDR3 length is 12 residues. Germline CDR1 reads LGHNT; CDR2 reads FRNRAP. CDR3 nucleotides: TGTGCTAGTGACTCTGGGGCCAACGTCCTGACTTTC. This codes for CASDSGANVLTF.

This clonotype was counted a few times. The V and J genes are TRBV19 and TRBJ2-3; 14 bases are a match to TRBD2. V shed 5 bases, J shed 11 bases, and the junction held 6 bases outside the gene matches. CDR3 size: 14 residues. Germline V lookup: CDR1 LNHDA, CDR2 SQIVND (reference sequence). In nucleotides, the CDR3 is TGTGCCAGTAGTCCCGGGACTAGCGGGAGTAGGCAGTATTTT. Translation: CASSPGTSGSRQYF.

This clonotype is judged medium-sized. This chain uses TRBV7-3 with TRBJ1-3; no definite D call. Germline V gives CDR1 SGHTA, CDR2 FQGTGA. Trimming removed 5 bases at V and 2 bases at J, with 10 bases between. The CDR3 totals 14 residues. This chain's CDR3 is CASSPGGAGNTIYF. As DNA, the CDR3 is TGTGCCAGCAGCCCCGGCGGTGCTGGAAACACCATATATTTT.

This clonotype was observed at least ten times. The chain couples TRBV7-9 to TRBJ2-3; D is perhaps TRBD2 (6 bases). CDR3 length: 14 residues. Trimming pared 3 bases from V and 3 bases from J, leaving 10 bases between. The germline gives CDR1 SEHNR, CDR2 FQNEAQ (reference sequence). The DNA of the CDR3 is TGTGCCAGCAGCTTCACCGGGACTACAGATACGCAGTATTTT. The encoded protein is CASSFTGTTDTQYF.

This clonotype appeared many times. V and J are TRBV28 and TRBJ2-3; 7 nucleotides line up with TRBD2. The CDR3 sequence is 12 residues long. The germline V gene has CDR1 MDHEN and CDR2 SYDVKM. J was trimmed by 9 bases and V by 5 bases; bases with no gene match: 5. CDR3 loop: CASSPVTSTQYF. The CDR3 bases are TGTGCCAGCAGTCCGGTGACTAGCACGCAGTATTTT.

This clonotype has at least ten counts. The rearrangement joins TRBV10-3 to TRBJ2-1; the match to TRBD2 covers 12 bases. This CDR3 has 13 amino acids. Per germline, CDR1 ENHRY and CDR2 SYGVKD. Trimming removed 11 bases from V and 12 bases from J; junction bases left unmatched: 11. This CDR3 reads CAASLAGGPTQFF. Here the CDR3 DNA reads TGTGCCGCCTCCCTAGCGGGAGGGCCGACGCAGTTCTTC.

This clonotype has just a few counts. The J gene is TRBJ1-1, the V gene TRBV7-9; D is unclear. The CDR3 contains 15 residues. Germline V gene lookup returns CDR1 SEHNR and CDR2 FQNEAQ (reference sequence). Deletions cut 1 base from V and 0 bases from J, with 9 bases between. CDR3 loop: CASSLGGVVNTEAFF. CDR3 DNA: TGTGCCAGCAGCTTAGGTGGAGTAGTGAACACTGAAGCTTTCTTT. The variable domain in full, completed from reference TRBV7-9 and TRBJ1-1, reads DTGVSQNPRHKITKRGQNVTFRCDPISEHNRLYWYRQTLGQGPEFLTYFQNEAQLEKSRLLSDRFSAERPKGSFSTLEIQRTEQGDSAMYLCASSLGGVVNTEAFFGQGTRLTVV.

This clonotype was observed at least ten times. This sequence joins TRBV12-3 or TRBV12-4 and TRBJ2-3, with D perhaps assigned TRBD1 or TRBD2 (5 bases each). The CDR3 has 17 amino acids. V dropped 1 base and J dropped 2 bases, with 16 bases sitting between them. The CDR3 sequence: CASSLGGASYPTDTQYF. The CDR3 DNA reads TGTGCCAGCAGTTTAGGAGGGGCTAGCTACCCCACAGATACGCAGTATTTT.

This clonotype was seen many times. The chain employs TRBV19 and TRBJ2-3; 9 bases agree with TRBD1. CDR3 length: 15 amino acids. The junction had 11 bases not matched to a gene; V was cut back by 9 bases and J by 4 bases. Germline V gives CDR1 LNHDA, CDR2 SQIVND (reference sequence). DNA of the CDR3: TGTGCCAGCACGGGACAGGGCAGGATAGCAGATACGCAGTATTTT. Translated: CASTGQGRIADTQYF.

Concerning this clonotype itself: Mismatch with germline at one junction end may stem from a read error. J is TRBJ2-3 and V is TRBV9; no definite D call. This CDR3 contains 12 residues. The V gene's germline CDR1 is SGDLS and CDR2 YYNGEE. In nucleotides, the CDR3 is TGTGCCGGCAGCGTAGCAGGTGATACGCAGTATTTT. Amino acids: CAGSVAGDTQYF. Full variable domain (outside the CDR3, taken from reference TRBV9 and TRBJ2-3): DSGVTQTPKHLITATGQRVTLRCSPRSGDLSVYWYQQSLDQGLQFLIQYYNGEERAKGNILERFSAQQFPDLHSELNLSSLELGDSALYFCAGSVAGDTQYFGPGTRLTVL.

This clonotype occurred many times. The chain carries TRBV20-1 and TRBJ1-6; TRBD1 agrees at 8 bases. J gave up 10 bases and V 0 bases, and 8 bases lay outside the gene matches. Germline CDR1 reads DFQATT; CDR2 reads SNEGSKA (reference sequence). CDR3 size: 15 residues. CDR3 loop: CSARDKTGEVSPLHF. Here the CDR3 DNA reads TGCAGTGCTAGAGATAAGACAGGGGAAGTATCACCCCTCCACTTT.

The table lists this clonotype with many counts. The chain uses TRBV7-2 and TRBJ2-7, with 11 bases matching TRBD2. Trimming cost V 2 bases and J 2 bases; bases outside gene matches: 2. The germline V gene has CDR1 SGHTA and CDR2 FQGNSA. The CDR3 sequence is 15 residues long. The CDR3 sequence: CASSLMTSGTYEQYF. Here the CDR3 DNA reads TGTGCCAGCAGCTTAATGACTAGCGGGACCTACGAGCAGTACTTC.

This clonotype was observed many times. The gene calls are TRBV7-9 and TRBJ1-1; perhaps TRBD1 as D (5 bases). CDR3 length equals 16 residues. Germline CDR1 reads SEHNR; CDR2 reads FQNEAQ (reference sequence). Between the trimmed V and J ends, which lost 1 base and 0 bases, there was a span of 12 bases. The CDR3 loop is CASSLGDSPMNTEAFF. The CDR3 bases are TGTGCCAGCAGCTTAGGTGACAGTCCTATGAACACTGAAGCTTTCTTT.